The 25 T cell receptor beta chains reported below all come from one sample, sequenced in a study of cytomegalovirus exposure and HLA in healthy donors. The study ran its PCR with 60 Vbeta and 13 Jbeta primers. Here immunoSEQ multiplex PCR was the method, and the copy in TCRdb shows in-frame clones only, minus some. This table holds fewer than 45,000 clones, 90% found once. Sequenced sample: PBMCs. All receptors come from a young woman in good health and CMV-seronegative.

The chain's CDR3 is CASSQDRGGTPNYGYTF. Here the CDR3 DNA reads TGCGCCAGCAGCCAAGATCGGGGTGGGACACCTAACTATGGCTACACCTTC. The chain is built from TRBV4-1 and TRBJ1-2; D is perhaps TRBD1 (6 bases). V was trimmed by 0 bases and J by 0 bases, leaving 14 bases between them. Germline loops: CDR1 MGHRA, CDR2 YSYEKL. This CDR3 has 17 residues.

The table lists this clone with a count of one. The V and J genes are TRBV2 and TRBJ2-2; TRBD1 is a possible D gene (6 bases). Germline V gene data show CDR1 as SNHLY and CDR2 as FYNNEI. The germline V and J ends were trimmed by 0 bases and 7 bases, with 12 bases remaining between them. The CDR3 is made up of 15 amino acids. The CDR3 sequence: CASSEATGIGGELFF. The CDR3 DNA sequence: TGTGCCAGCAGTGAAGCCACAGGGATCGGCGGGGAGCTGTTTTTT.

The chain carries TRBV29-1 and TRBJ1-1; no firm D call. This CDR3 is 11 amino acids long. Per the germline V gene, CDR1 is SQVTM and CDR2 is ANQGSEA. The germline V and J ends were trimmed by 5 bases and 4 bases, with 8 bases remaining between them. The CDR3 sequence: CSVPRATEAFF. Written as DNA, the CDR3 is TGCAGCGTTCCGAGGGCCACTGAAGCTTTCTTT. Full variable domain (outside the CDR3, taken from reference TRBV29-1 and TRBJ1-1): SAVISQKPSRDICQRGTSLTIQCQVDSQVTMMFWYRQQPGQSLTLIATANQGSEATYESGFVIDKFPISRPNLTFSTLTVSNMSPEDSSIYLCSVPRATEAFFGQGTRLTVV.

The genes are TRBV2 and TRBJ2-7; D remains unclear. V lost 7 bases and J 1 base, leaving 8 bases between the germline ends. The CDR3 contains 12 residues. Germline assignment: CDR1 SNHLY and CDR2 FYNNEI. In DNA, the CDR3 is TGTGCCAGCAACCAGGCATCCTACGAGCAGTACTTC. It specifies CASNQASYEQYF.

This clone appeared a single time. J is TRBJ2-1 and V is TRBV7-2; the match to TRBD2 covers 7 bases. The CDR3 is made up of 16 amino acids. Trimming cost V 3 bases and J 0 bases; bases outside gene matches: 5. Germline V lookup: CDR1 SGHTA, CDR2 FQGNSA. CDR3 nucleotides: TGTGCCAGCAGCTTTAGGCTAGCGGACTCCTACAATGAGCAGTTCTTC. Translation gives CASSFRLADSYNEQFF.

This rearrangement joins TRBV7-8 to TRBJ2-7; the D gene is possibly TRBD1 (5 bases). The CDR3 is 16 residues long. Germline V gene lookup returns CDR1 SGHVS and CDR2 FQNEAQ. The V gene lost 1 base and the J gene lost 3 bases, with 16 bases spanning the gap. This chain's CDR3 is CASSLEGRAVGYEQYF. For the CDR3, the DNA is TGTGCCAGCAGCTTAGAGGGCAGGGCGGTAGGCTACGAGCAGTACTTC.

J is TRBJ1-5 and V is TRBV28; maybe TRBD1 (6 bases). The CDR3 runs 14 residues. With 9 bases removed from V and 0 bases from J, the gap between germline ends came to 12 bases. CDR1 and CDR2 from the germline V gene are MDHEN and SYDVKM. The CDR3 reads CASTGQYSNQPQHF. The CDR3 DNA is TGTGCCAGTACAGGACAGTATAGCAATCAGCCCCAGCATTTT.

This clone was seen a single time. The CDR3 reads CASASGIGEQFF. CDR3 coding DNA: TGTGCCAGCGCTAGCGGGATAGGTGAGCAGTTCTTC. The chain carries TRBV7-9 and TRBJ2-1; 9 bases align to TRBD2. Per the germline V gene, CDR1 is SEHNR and CDR2 is FQNEAQ (reference sequence). Unmatched junction bases numbered 5, after V lost 8 bases and J lost 9 bases. This CDR3 spans 12 amino acids.

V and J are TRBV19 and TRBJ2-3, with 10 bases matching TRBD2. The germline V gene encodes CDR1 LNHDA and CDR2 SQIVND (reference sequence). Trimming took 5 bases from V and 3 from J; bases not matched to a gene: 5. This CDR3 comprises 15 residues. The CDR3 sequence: CASSVVAGGTDTQYF. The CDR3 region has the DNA TGTGCCAGTAGTGTAGTAGCGGGAGGAACAGATACGCAGTATTTT.

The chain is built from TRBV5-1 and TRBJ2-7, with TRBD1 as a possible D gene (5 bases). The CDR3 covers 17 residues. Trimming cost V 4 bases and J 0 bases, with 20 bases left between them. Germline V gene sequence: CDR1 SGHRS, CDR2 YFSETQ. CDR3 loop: CASSRRIPARVSYEQYF. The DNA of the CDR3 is TGCGCCAGCAGCCGGAGAATCCCTGCCAGGGTCTCCTACGAGCAGTACTTC.

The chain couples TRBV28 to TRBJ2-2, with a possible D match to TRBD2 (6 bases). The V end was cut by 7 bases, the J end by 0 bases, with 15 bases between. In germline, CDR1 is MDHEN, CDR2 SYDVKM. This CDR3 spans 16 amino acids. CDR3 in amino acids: CASNGPEGANTGELFF. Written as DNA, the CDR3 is TGTGCCAGCAACGGGCCGGAGGGAGCGAACACCGGGGAGCTGTTTTTT.

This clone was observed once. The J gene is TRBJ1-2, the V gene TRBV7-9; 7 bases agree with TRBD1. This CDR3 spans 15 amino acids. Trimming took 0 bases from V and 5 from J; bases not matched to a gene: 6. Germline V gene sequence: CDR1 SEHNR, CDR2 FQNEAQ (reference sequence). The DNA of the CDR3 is TGTGCCAGCAGCTTAGCCCCGGGACAGCCGTATGGCTACACCTTC. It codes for CASSLAPGQPYGYTF. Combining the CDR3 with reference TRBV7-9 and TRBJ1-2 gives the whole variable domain DTGVSQNPRHKITKRGQNVTFRCDPISEHNRLYWYRQTLGQGPEFLTYFQNEAQLEKSRLLSDRFSAERPKGSFSTLEIQRTEQGDSAMYLCASSLAPGQPYGYTFGSGTRLTVV.

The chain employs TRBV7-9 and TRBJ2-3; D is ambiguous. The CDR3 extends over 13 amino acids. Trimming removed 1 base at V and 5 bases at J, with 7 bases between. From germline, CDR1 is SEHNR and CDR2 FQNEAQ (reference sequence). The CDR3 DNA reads TGTGCCAGCAGCTTAGTCCAATTAGATACGCAGTATTTT. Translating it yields CASSLVQLDTQYF.

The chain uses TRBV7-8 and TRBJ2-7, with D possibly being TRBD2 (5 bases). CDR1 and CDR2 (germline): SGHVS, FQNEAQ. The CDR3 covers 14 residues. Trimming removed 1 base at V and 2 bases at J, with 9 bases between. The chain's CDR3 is CASSLGAEAYEQYF. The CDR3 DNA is TGTGCCAGCAGCTTAGGCGCGGAGGCCTACGAGCAGTACTTC.

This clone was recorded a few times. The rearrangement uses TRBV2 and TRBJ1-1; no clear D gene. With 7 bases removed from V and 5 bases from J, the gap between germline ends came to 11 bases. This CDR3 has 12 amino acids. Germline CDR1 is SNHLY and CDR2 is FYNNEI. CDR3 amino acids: CASTYVSTEAFF. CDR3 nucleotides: TGTGCCAGCACGTATGTGTCTACTGAAGCTTTCTTT.

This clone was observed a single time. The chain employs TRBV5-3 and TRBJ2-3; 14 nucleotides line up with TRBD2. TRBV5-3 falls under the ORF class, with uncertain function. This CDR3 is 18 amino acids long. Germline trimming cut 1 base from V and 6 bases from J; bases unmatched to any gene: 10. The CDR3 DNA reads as TGTGCCAGAAGCTTGTTCGGGACTAGCGGGAGTCTTGGTGATACGCAGTATTTT. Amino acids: CARSLFGTSGSLGDTQYF.

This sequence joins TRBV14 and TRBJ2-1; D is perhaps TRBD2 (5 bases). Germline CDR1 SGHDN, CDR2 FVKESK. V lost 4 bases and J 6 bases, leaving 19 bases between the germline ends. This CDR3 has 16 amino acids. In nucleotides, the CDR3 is TGTGCCAGCAGCCGGAGTCGTGAGGGCTTACTCAATGAGCAGTTCTTC. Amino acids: CASSRSREGLLNEQFF.

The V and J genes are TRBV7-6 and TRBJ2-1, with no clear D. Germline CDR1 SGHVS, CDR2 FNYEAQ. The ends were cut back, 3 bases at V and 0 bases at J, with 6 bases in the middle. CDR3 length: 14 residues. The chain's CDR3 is CASSFEVSYNEQFF. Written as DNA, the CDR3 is TGTGCCAGCAGCTTCGAGGTCTCCTACAATGAGCAGTTCTTC.

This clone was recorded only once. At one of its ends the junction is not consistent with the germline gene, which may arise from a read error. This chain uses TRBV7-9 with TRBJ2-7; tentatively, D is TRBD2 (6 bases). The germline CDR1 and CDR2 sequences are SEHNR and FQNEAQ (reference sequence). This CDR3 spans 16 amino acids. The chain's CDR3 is CSSSLSFDGSSYEQYF. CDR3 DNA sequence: TGTTCCAGCAGCTTAAGCTTTGACGGGAGCTCCTACGAGCAGTACTTC.

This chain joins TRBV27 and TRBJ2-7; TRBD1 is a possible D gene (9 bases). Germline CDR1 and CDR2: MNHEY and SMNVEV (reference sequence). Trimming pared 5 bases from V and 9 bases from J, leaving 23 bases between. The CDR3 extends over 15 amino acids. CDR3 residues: CASSPGGGQGFWQYF. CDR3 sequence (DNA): TGTGCCAGCAGTCCGGGGGGGGGACAGGGTTTTTGGCAGTACTTC.

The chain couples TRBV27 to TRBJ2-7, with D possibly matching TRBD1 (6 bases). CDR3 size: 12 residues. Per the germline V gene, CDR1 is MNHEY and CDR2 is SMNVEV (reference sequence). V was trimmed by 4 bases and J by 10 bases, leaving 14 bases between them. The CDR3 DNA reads TGTGCCAGCAGTTCCCCCCGGGACAACCAGTACTTC. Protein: CASSSPRDNQYF.

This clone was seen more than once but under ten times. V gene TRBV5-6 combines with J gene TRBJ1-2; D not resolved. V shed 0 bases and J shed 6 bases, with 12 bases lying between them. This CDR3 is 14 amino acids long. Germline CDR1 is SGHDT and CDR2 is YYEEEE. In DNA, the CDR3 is TGTGCCAGCAGCTTGGGGCCCCACACTAATGGCTACACCTTC. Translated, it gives CASSLGPHTNGYTF.

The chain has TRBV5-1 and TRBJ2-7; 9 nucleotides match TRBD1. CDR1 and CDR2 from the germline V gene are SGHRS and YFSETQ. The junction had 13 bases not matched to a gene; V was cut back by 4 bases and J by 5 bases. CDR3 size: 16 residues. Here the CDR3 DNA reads TGCGCCAGCAGCGTGGAGGGCGGACAGGGGTGGGACGAGCAGTACTTC. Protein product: CASSVEGGQGWDEQYF.

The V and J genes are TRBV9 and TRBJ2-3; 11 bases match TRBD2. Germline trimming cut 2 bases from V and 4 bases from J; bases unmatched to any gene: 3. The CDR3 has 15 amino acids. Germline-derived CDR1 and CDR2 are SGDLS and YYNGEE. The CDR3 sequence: CASSVTSGSPDTQYF. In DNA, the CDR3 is TGTGCCAGCAGCGTCACTAGCGGGAGCCCAGATACGCAGTATTTT.

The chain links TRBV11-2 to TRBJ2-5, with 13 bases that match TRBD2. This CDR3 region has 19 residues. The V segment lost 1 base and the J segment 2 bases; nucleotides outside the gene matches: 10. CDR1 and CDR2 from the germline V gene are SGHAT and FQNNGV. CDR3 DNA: TGTGCCAGCAGCTTAGGGGGACTAGCGGGAAGGGCCGTACAAGAGACCCAGTACTTC. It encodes CASSLGGLAGRAVQETQYF. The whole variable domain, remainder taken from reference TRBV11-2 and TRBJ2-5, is EAGVAQSPRYKIIEKRQSVAFWCNPISGHATLYWYQQILGQGPKLLIQFQNNGVVDDSQLPKDRFSAERLKGVDSTLKIQPAKLEDSAVYLCASSLGGLAGRAVQETQYFGPGTRLLVL.